The table lists the clone carrying this TCR beta chain with a count of one. The data originate from a study of blood T cell repertoires in COVID-19. Background on the study: Samples of COVID-19 (acute and convalescent) were obtained from the United States, Italy and Spain.

This CDR3 has 15 residues. For recovered donors of Cohort 3, there were two negative PCRs, clearance, or symptom resolution. Measured with immunoSEQ multiplex PCR; TCRdb has only the in-frame clones, and not every one. The sample shows hundreds of thousands of clones, around 90% of them seen only once. V gene TRBV21-1 combines with J gene TRBJ2-7; the table's D gene call, TRBD1, was not cross checked with the DNA. TRBV21-1 is classified as a pseudogene. The material sequenced was PBMCs or T cells enriched from blood (not recorded which). The TCR sequence derives from a young woman who had recovered from COVID-19. This CDR3 is CASSKGRDSSKPAYF. As DNA, the CDR3 is TGTGCCAGCAGCAAAGGACGGGACAGCTCCAAACCGGCGTACTTC.